The 32 T cell receptor beta chains reported below all come from one sample, sequenced in a study of tumor-infiltrating lymphocytes in primary liver carcinoma. TCR beta cDNA was prepared out of roughly 500 ng total RNA by means of a constant-region primer. Slightly modified ARM-PCR, run as three nested multiplex PCR rounds, produced the TCR beta libraries. With TRBV1-TRBV30 forward primers and a C-beta reverse primer, the first two PCR rounds were run for 10 to 11 cycles each. TCRdb processed the multiplex PCR reads anew with MiXCR; each CDR3 protein has one entry. The sample includes approximately 79,000 distinct CDR3 sequences, roughly two thirds of them seen just once. Unsorted bulk tissue, roughly 20-32 mg of it, served as the source for co-extraction of RNA and DNA. The sequencing sample was made of liver tumor tissue from sampling region 4. The sample's subset: tumor region T4, right-lateral pole. These receptors all stem from a man aged 35 to 55 with primary liver carcinoma and hepatitis B virus infection.

V and J are TRBV11-2 and TRBJ2-1; maybe TRBD2 (6 bases). Per germline, CDR1 SGHAT and CDR2 FQNNGV. The CDR3 has 12 residues. Trimming removed 11 bases at V and 9 bases at J, with 17 bases between. This CDR3 reads CACSSGVREQFF. CDR3 nucleotides: TGTGCCTGTAGCTCGGGGGTACGTGAGCAGTTCTTC.

Ten or more counts support this clonotype. V and J are TRBV29-1 and TRBJ1-1; D not resolved. This CDR3 is built from 12 residues. Germline values: CDR1 SQVTM, CDR2 ANQGSEA. V lost 7 bases to trimming and J lost 7 bases, with 16 bases between them. CDR3 DNA: TGCAGCGGTGGGGAGGGCGATAGTGAAGCTTTCTTT. This codes for CSGGEGDSEAFF. The full variable domain, completed using reference TRBV29-1 and TRBJ1-1, is SAVISQKPSRDICQRGTSLTIQCQVDSQVTMMFWYRQQPGQSLTLIATANQGSEATYESGFVIDKFPISRPNLTFSTLTVSNMSPEDSSIYLCSGGEGDSEAFFGQGTRLTVV.

About this clonotype: Mismatch with germline at one junction end may stem from a read error. The genes are TRBV29-1 and TRBJ2-1, with a weak D call TRBD1 (5 bases). The CDR3 runs to 17 residues. Germline values: CDR1 SQVTM, CDR2 ANQGSEA. The CDR3 loop is CSVEDRLTVWGNNEQFF. The CDR3 DNA reads as TGCAGCGTGGAAGACAGATTAACAGTATGGGGTAACAATGAGCAGTTCTTC.

A word on this clonotype: A much more abundant neighbour one base away suggests this may be a read error. V is TRBV7-9 and J is TRBJ2-1; tentatively, D is TRBD2 (5 bases). Trimming pared 4 bases from V and 6 bases from J, leaving 10 bases between. CDR1 is SEHNR, CDR2 FQNEAQ, per germline (reference sequence). This CDR3 region has 13 residues. The CDR3 nucleotides read TGTGCCAGCAGCTCACAGAGGGCCAATGAGCAGTTCTTC. It codes for CASSSQRANEQFF. Based on the CDR3 plus reference TRBV7-9 and TRBJ2-1, the full variable domain is DTGVSQNPRHKITKRGQNVTFRCDPISEHNRLYWYRQTLGQGPEFLTYFQNEAQLEKSRLLSDRFSAERPKGSFSTLEIQRTEQGDSAMYLCASSSQRANEQFFGPGTRLTVL.

As regards this clonotype: As the CDR3 is not closed by the conserved phenylalanine or tryptophan, this likely results from a read error. This chain connects TRBV6-1 to TRBJ1-2; no clear D. The CDR3 loop spans 13 amino acids. Germline V lookup: CDR1 MNHNS, CDR2 SASEGT. This CDR3 reads CVSSAPDLYGYTL. The CDR3 DNA follows: TGTGTCAGCAGTGCGCCAGATCTATATGGCTACACCCTC.

The V gene is TRBV11-2, the J gene TRBJ1-4; D perhaps matches TRBD1 (5 bases). Germline loops: CDR1 SGHAT, CDR2 FQNNGV. Between the trimmed V and J ends, which lost 8 bases and 8 bases, there was a span of 15 bases. This CDR3 is 13 amino acids long. This CDR3 is CASLEVGDEKLFF. The CDR3 DNA sequence: TGTGCCAGCTTAGAGGTTGGGGACGAAAAACTGTTTTTT. The full variable domain, rest sourced from reference TRBV11-2 and TRBJ1-4, is EAGVAQSPRYKIIEKRQSVAFWCNPISGHATLYWYQQILGQGPKLLIQFQNNGVVDDSQLPKDRFSAERLKGVDSTLKIQPAKLEDSAVYLCASLEVGDEKLFFGSGTQLSVL.

This clonotype was found a few times. The CDR3 does not end in the conserved phenylalanine or tryptophan, so this is likely a read error. The gene calls are TRBV19 and TRBJ2-2, with D unresolved. Germline-derived CDR1 and CDR2 are LNHDA and SQIVND (reference sequence). This CDR3 region has 15 residues. With 4 bases removed from V and 5 bases from J, the gap between germline ends came to 14 bases. The CDR3 region is CASSNSEFGTGELFL. CDR3 in DNA: TGTGCCAGTAGTAACAGTGAGTTTGGTACCGGGGAGCTGTTTTTA.

Worth noting for this clonotype: This may arise from a read error, as a much more abundant clone is one base away. This rearrangement joins TRBV2 to TRBJ2-6; D perhaps matches TRBD2 (5 bases). This CDR3 has 17 residues. Germline CDR1 SNHLY, CDR2 FYNNEI. The CDR3 DNA reads TGTACCAGCAGTGAAGCGGACGTAAGGTCTGGGGCCAACGTCCTGACTTTC. It encodes CTSSEADVRSGANVLTF. The full variable domain, completed using reference TRBV2 and TRBJ2-6, is EPEVTQTPSHQVTQMGQEVILRCVPISNHLYFYWYRQILGQKVEFLVSFYNNEISEKSEIFDDQFSVERPDGSNFTLKIRSTKLEDSAMYFCTSSEADVRSGANVLTFGAGSRLTVL.

The genes are TRBV20-1 and TRBJ2-3; a possible D gene is TRBD2 (6 bases). The V end lost 5 bases, the J end lost 3 bases, and 15 bases lay between the germline ends. There are 14 residues in the CDR3. Germline V gene data show CDR1 as DFQATT and CDR2 as SNEGSKA (reference sequence). In DNA form, the CDR3 reads TGCAGTGCTTCCGGCGCGGGATTGACAGATACGCAGTATTTT. It is translated as CSASGAGLTDTQYF.

Turning to this clonotype: One junction end does not reproduce the germline sequence, and a read error may be involved. This chain links TRBV28 with TRBJ2-7; no clear D. CDR3 length: 16 amino acids. The germline CDR1 and CDR2 sequences are MDHEN and SYDVKM. The CDR3 DNA is TGTACCAGCAGTTCCCAAATGTTCTCCCTAGGGTTCGAGCAGTACTTC. Its protein is CTSSSQMFSLGFEQYF. Full variable domain (remainder filled in from reference TRBV28 and TRBJ2-7): DVKVTQSSRYLVKRTGEKVFLECVQDMDHENMFWYRQDPGLGLRLIYFSYDVKMKEKGDIPEGYSVSREKKERFSLILESASTNQTSMYLCTSSSQMFSLGFEQYFGPGTRLTVT.

Comment on this clonotype: This may be a read error, as it is one base from a much larger clone. The rearrangement joins TRBV7-8 to TRBJ2-7; D unclear. Trimming took 2 bases from V and 4 from J, leaving 15 bases between them. Germline CDR1 reads SGHVS; CDR2 reads FQNEAQ. The CDR3 runs 15 residues. The CDR3 sequence: CASSLTGRTSYEQYF. CDR3 bases: TGTGCCAGCAGCTTAACGGGCCGCACGTCTTACGAGCAGTACTTC.

Of note for this clonotype: One junction end disagrees with the germline gene, perhaps due to a read error. The V and J genes are TRBV14 and TRBJ2-7; D not certain. Per germline, CDR1 SGHDN and CDR2 FVKESK. There are 15 residues in the CDR3. The CDR3 nucleotides are TGTGCCAGCAACCAAGGTTTGCGGACCGCCCACGAACAGTACTTC. Protein: CASNQGLRTAHEQYF.

This clonotype has ten or more counts. This rearrangement joins TRBV28 to TRBJ2-1, with a tentative D call TRBD1 (5 bases). Trimming stripped 3 bases from V and 9 bases from J, with 15 bases between. The CDR3 has 14 amino acids. The germline V gene has CDR1 MDHEN and CDR2 SYDVKM. CDR3 sequence (DNA): TGTGCCAGCAGTTTTTTTACAGGCATGAGTGAGCAGTTCTTC. Translating gives CASSFFTGMSEQFF.

Regarding this clonotype: One junction end does not reproduce the germline sequence, and a read error may be involved. V gene TRBV29-1 combines with J gene TRBJ2-7; D tentatively reads TRBD1 or TRBD2 (5 bases each). The length of the CDR3 is 12 residues. Looked up from germline, CDR1 is SQVTM and CDR2 is ANQGSEA. The CDR3 sequence is CSVAGLRYERYF. CDR3 coding DNA: TGCAGCGTCGCAGGGCTGCGGTACGAGCGGTACTTT.

Remarks on this clonotype: An end of the junction differs from the germline gene, which may be a read error. The chain links TRBV6-2 or TRBV6-3 to TRBJ2-1; D is undetermined. Germline CDR1 and CDR2: MNHEY and SVGEGT. The CDR3 sequence is 13 residues long. CDR3 DNA: TGTGCCAGCAGTTATGAACCCGACAATGAGCAGTCCTTC. Encoded protein: CASSYEPDNEQSF.

This clonotype was recorded many times. The chain uses TRBV7-9 and TRBJ2-7; no definite D call. The CDR3 length is 12 residues. Germline V gene sequence: CDR1 SEHNR, CDR2 FQNEAQ (reference sequence). V was clipped by 3 bases and J by 1 base, with 4 bases between them. CDR3 sequence reads: CASSLSSYEQYF. CDR3 coding DNA: TGTGCCAGCAGCTTGTCTTCCTACGAGCAGTACTTC.

Of note for this clonotype: The junction shows a germline mismatch at one end, possibly a read error. The chain uses TRBV12-3 or TRBV12-4 and TRBJ2-3; D is uncertain. This CDR3 is built from 13 residues. The CDR3: CTSTLFSADTQYF. DNA for the CDR3: TGTACCAGTACTTTATTCTCGGCAGATACGCAGTATTTT.

This clonotype was seen repeatedly, ten times or more. The chain uses TRBV18 and TRBJ2-1, with a possible D match to TRBD2 (6 bases). V lost 2 bases, J lost 4 bases, and 12 bases lay in between. The CDR3 totals 15 residues. CDR1 is KGHSH, CDR2 LQKENI, per germline. Here the CDR3 reads CASSPEGLTYNEQFF. In DNA form, the CDR3 reads TGTGCCAGCTCACCAGAGGGACTTACTTACAATGAGCAGTTCTTC. The entire variable domain, with the rest obtained from reference TRBV18 and TRBJ2-1, is as follows: NAGVMQNPRHLVRRRGQEARLRCSPMKGHSHVYWYRQLPEEGLKFMVYLQKENIIDESGMPKERFSAEFPKEGPSILRIQQVVRGDSAAYFCASSPEGLTYNEQFFGPGTRLTVL.

This clonotype has a single count. A much larger clonotype is one base distant, so this may be a read error. The rearrangement joins TRBV5-1 to TRBJ2-3; 9 bases match TRBD2. Germline V gene data show CDR1 as SGHRS and CDR2 as YFSETQ. CDR3 length: 18 residues. The J segment lost 1 base and the V segment lost 0 bases, leaving 9 bases of the junction unmatched. This CDR3 is CASSLGLAGESGTDTQYF. The CDR3 DNA reads TGCGCCAGCAGCTTGGGTTTAGCGGGAGAGAGTGGCACAGATACGCAGTATTTT.

Note on this clonotype: The conserved phenylalanine or tryptophan normally closing the CDR3 is absent here, so this likely arose from a read error. No DNA is shown, since the ends of the CDR3 on it are uncertain; the CDR3 is the one TCRdb lists. The chain combines TRBV12-3 or TRBV12-4 with TRBJ2-7; the tabulated D call, TRBD2, remains unverified against the DNA. The CDR3 adds up to 14 amino acids, both ends counted. CDR3: CAILQCGRRYEQCL.

In this sample, this clonotype turned up once. At one end, the junction sequence differs from germline, possibly due to a read error. The rearrangement links TRBV12-3 or TRBV12-4 to TRBJ2-7; TRBD1 might be the D (5 bases). The CDR3 is made up of 13 amino acids. This CDR3 reads CASTDKGAVEQHF. CDR3 DNA: TGTGCCAGCACGGACAAGGGCGCGGTCGAGCAGCACTTC.

Concerning this clonotype itself: This may be a read error: a much more frequent sequence differs by one nucleotide. The chain recombines TRBV10-2 with TRBJ2-7, with 8 bases lining up with TRBD2. The germline gives CDR1 WSHSY, CDR2 SAAADI. The CDR3 is 14 residues long. CDR3 in amino acids: CASRPSGFSYGQYF. In nucleotides, the CDR3 is TGCGCCAGCAGGCCTAGCGGGTTCTCCTACGGGCAGTACTTC.

This chain uses TRBV5-4 with TRBJ2-3; possibly TRBD1 or TRBD2 for D (6 bases each). V was pared by 10 bases and J by 3 bases, with 27 bases between. The CDR3 runs 17 residues. CDR1 is SGHNT, CDR2 YYREEE, per germline (reference sequence). CDR3 region: CAGSRGGGIGTTDTQYF. The DNA for the CDR3 is TGTGCCGGTAGCCGCGGAGGGGGGATCGGGACGACAGATACGCAGTATTTT.

In the case of this clonotype: At one end the junction does not follow the germline gene, possibly because of a read error. The chain uses TRBV5-4 and TRBJ2-5; TRBD2 aligns across 12 bases. This CDR3 is built from 16 residues. Germline V CDR1 and CDR2: SGHNT, YYREEE (reference sequence). The CDR3 spells CAISSTTSGSGEIQYF. CDR3 bases: TGTGCCATCAGCTCTACGACTAGCGGGAGTGGAGAGATCCAGTACTTC.

On this clonotype: A read error is possible here, since a much larger clone lies one base away. V is TRBV10-3 and J is TRBJ2-3; TRBD2 matches at 7 bases. The CDR3 consists of 15 residues. Germline assignment: CDR1 ENHRY and CDR2 SYGVKD. V gave up 7 bases and J gave up 2 bases; unmatched junction bases: 9. CDR3 residues: CAIKGAGVSTDTQYF. The CDR3 DNA reads TGTGCCATCAAGGGCGCGGGAGTGTCCACAGATACGCAGTATTTT.

In the case of this clonotype: The junction differs from germline at one of its ends, possibly a read error. The chain links TRBV6-1 to TRBJ2-5, with 7 bases matching TRBD1. The CDR3 loop spans 15 amino acids. CDR1 and CDR2 from the germline V gene are MNHNS and SASEGT. CDR3 in DNA: TGTGCCGGCAGTGAAGTGGACAGCCAGGGGGAGACCCAGCACTTC. It is translated as CAGSEVDSQGETQHF.

This clonotype was observed at least ten times. The chain links TRBV6-6 to TRBJ1-2; 8 bases agree with TRBD1. The trim removed 0 bases at V and 1 base at J, leaving 4 bases unmatched. Germline CDR1 reads MNHNY; CDR2 reads SVGAGI (reference sequence). There are 16 residues in the CDR3. The CDR3 loop is CASSYSAGGDNYGYTF. The CDR3, as DNA: TGTGCCAGCAGTTACTCGGCAGGGGGCGATAACTATGGCTACACCTTC.

A note on this clonotype: A read error may be the cause here, since a much bigger clone is one base away. The chain has TRBV10-2 and TRBJ1-1; D is uncertain. Germline lookup yields CDR1 WSHSY and CDR2 SAAADI. This CDR3 comprises 14 residues. The CDR3 loop is CAGSEWAGDTEAFF. CDR3 DNA: TGCGCCGGCAGTGAATGGGCTGGGGACACTGAAGCTTTCTTT.

Regarding this clonotype: Without the conserved terminal phenylalanine or tryptophan, this CDR3 likely stems from a read error. As DNA, the CDR3 is TGCGTCTCCCTTGGGGCGGAGGAGGCCAACGTCCTGACTTCC. Amino acids: CVSLGAEEANVLTS. This chain joins TRBV5-1 and TRBJ2-6; perhaps D is TRBD1 or TRBD2 (5 bases each). Germline CDR1 is SGHRS and CDR2 is YFSETQ. The CDR3 is 14 residues long.

The rearrangement uses TRBV12-3 or TRBV12-4 and TRBJ2-6, with D tentatively TRBD2 (5 bases). The CDR3 runs 15 residues. The V end lost 3 bases, the J end lost 2 bases, and 8 bases lay between the germline ends. CDR3 DNA: TGTGCCAGCAGTTTTGAGAGGGCTGGGGCCAACGTCCTGACTTTC. Its translation: CASSFERAGANVLTF.

This clonotype was detected ten times or more. The chain links TRBV6-1 to TRBJ1-2; TRBD1 matches 12 bases. CDR1 is MNHNS and CDR2 is SASEGT in the germline V gene. CDR3 length: 15 amino acids. The J segment lost 7 bases and the V segment lost 5 bases, leaving 8 bases of the junction unmatched. The CDR3 DNA reads TGTGCCAGCAGTTCCATGGGACAGGGGGCGGGTGGCTACACCTTC. Translating it yields CASSSMGQGAGGYTF.

This chain links TRBV6-4 with TRBJ1-1; maybe TRBD1 (5 bases). Trimming cost V 5 bases and J 3 bases, with 10 bases left between them. The CDR3 contains 13 residues. CDR1 and CDR2 (germline): MRHNA, SNTAGT. The CDR3 sequence is CASSLQEDTEAFF. Written as DNA, the CDR3 is TGTGCCAGCAGTTTACAGGAGGACACTGAAGCTTTCTTT.